This TCR beta chain appears in the sequencing data of a study of blood T cell repertoires in COVID-19. J was trimmed by 1 base and V by 2 bases; bases with no gene match: 4. Germline loops: CDR1 SGHRS, CDR2 YFSETQ. The CDR3 runs 16 residues. As originally analysed: By means of reference gene primer amplification, nucleated cell counts were estimated. Assay: immunoSEQ multiplex PCR; the TCRdb copy retains only in-frame clones and omits some. V, J and clone size are taken as reported in that table, and D and trimming were inferred from the DNA itself. The repertoire holds roughly 330,000 clones, 85% to 90% seen once, with approximately 4% in the top ten.

The chain carries TRBV5-1 and TRBJ2-5; 11 positions match TRBD2. The TCR sequence derives from a woman between 50 and 59 years old with active or convalescent COVID-19. The sequenced sample was peripheral blood. CDR3 sequence (DNA): TGCGCCAGCAGCTTACCGGGACTAGCGGTCCAAGAGACCCAGTACTTC. Protein product: CASSLPGLAVQETQYF.